These 12 T cell receptor beta chains came from one sample sequenced in a study of long-term antiretroviral therapy in people with HIV. Assay version v3.0 of immunoSEQ was used, and it was run at survey level. Generated by immunoSEQ multiplex PCR, the TCRdb table keeps only in-frame clones and is missing some. Here the sample spans approximately 21,000 clones, more than 80% being singletons. Material: unsorted PBMCs, obtained almost 6 years after starting antiretroviral therapy. Every receptor here comes from a man aged 25 to 40 with HIV.

The chain uses TRBV5-6 and TRBJ2-7; 7 nucleotides line up with TRBD1. The V and J ends lost 2 bases and 5 bases, in that order; junction bases with no gene match: 7. This CDR3 region has 14 residues. CDR1 and CDR2 (germline): SGHDT, YYEEEE. The CDR3 DNA sequence: TGTGCCAGCAGCTTTGACAGGGTTCGCCACGAGCAGTACTTC. It encodes CASSFDRVRHEQYF.

This clone has more than one count but fewer than ten. The genes are TRBV9 and TRBJ1-5; D might be TRBD1 (5 bases). Germline V gives CDR1 SGDLS, CDR2 YYNGEE. The CDR3 is made up of 15 amino acids. V lost 0 bases and J 9 bases, leaving 16 bases between the germline ends. The CDR3 DNA reads TGTGCCAGCAGCGTAGACCCGGGGACCGTATGGCCCCAGCATTTT. This translates into CASSVDPGTVWPQHF.

V usage is TRBV9 and J usage is TRBJ2-2; D call uncertain. V dropped 3 bases and J dropped 8 bases, with 17 bases sitting between them. Germline lookup yields CDR1 SGDLS and CDR2 YYNGEE. The CDR3 extends over 15 amino acids. The CDR3 reads CASSALRLDGGELFF. The CDR3 DNA reads TGTGCCAGCAGCGCCCTTCGACTCGATGGGGGGGAGCTGTTTTTT.

This rearrangement joins TRBV7-9 to TRBJ2-5, with D possibly matching TRBD1 (5 bases). Trimming shortened V by 4 bases and J by 5 bases, and 14 bases separated the two germline ends. CDR1 SEHNR and CDR2 FQNEAQ come from the germline V gene (reference sequence). The CDR3 totals 14 residues. CDR3 protein: CASSWAGREETQYF. DNA for the CDR3: TGTGCCAGCAGCTGGGCAGGGCGAGAGGAGACCCAGTACTTC.

The rearrangement joins TRBV19 to TRBJ1-5, with D possibly matching TRBD1 (6 bases). Trimming took 4 bases from V and 6 from J, leaving 13 bases between them. The germline gives CDR1 LNHDA, CDR2 SQIVND (reference sequence). The CDR3 length is 14 residues. This CDR3 reads CASSTTGLSQPQHF. DNA for the CDR3: TGTGCCAGTAGTACCACAGGGTTGTCTCAGCCCCAGCATTTT. The variable domain in full, with the rest retrieved from reference TRBV19 and TRBJ1-5, is DGGITQSPKYLFRKEGQNVTLSCEQNLNHDAMYWYRQDPGQGLRLIYYSQIVNDFQKGDIAEGYSVSREKKESFPLTVTSAQKNPTAFYLCASSTTGLSQPQHFGDGTRLSIL.

The rearrangement links TRBV6-1 to TRBJ2-1; 8 bases are a match to TRBD2. The CDR3 contains 12 residues. CDR1 and CDR2 (germline): MNHNS, SASEGT. With V trimmed by 7 bases and J by 8 bases, 4 bases remained unmatched. The chain's CDR3 is CASMRREDEQFF. CDR3 bases: TGTGCCAGCATGCGGCGGGAGGATGAGCAGTTCTTC.

The chain joins TRBV7-2 to TRBJ2-5, with D hard to call. Germline CDR1 is SGHTA and CDR2 is FQGNSA. The V gene lost 1 base and the J gene lost 4 bases, with 10 bases spanning the gap. CDR3 length: 14 amino acids. The CDR3 DNA reads as TGTGCCAGCAGCTTAGAGTGGAGCACAGAGACCCAGTACTTC. Its translation is CASSLEWSTETQYF.

V and J are TRBV5-6 and TRBJ2-1; D is ambiguous. This CDR3 spans 13 amino acids. CDR1 is SGHDT and CDR2 is YYEEEE in the germline V gene. Trimming left V 2 bases short and J 4 bases short, with 7 bases between. This CDR3 is CASSFLEYNEQFF. The CDR3 DNA follows: TGTGCCAGCAGCTTTTTAGAGTACAATGAGCAGTTCTTC.

This clone was counted once. The chain joins TRBV13 to TRBJ1-1, with D unresolved. With 2 bases removed from V and 4 bases from J, the gap between germline ends came to 11 bases. The length of the CDR3 is 14 residues. From germline, CDR1 is PRHDT and CDR2 FYEKMQ (reference sequence). The CDR3 protein is CASSLSRRVTEAFF. The CDR3 nucleotides are TGTGCCAGCAGCTTAAGTCGGAGGGTCACTGAAGCTTTCTTT.

This chain uses TRBV30 with TRBJ2-3; 7 bases fit TRBD2. CDR3 size: 13 residues. Germline V lookup: CDR1 GTSNPN, CDR2 SVGIG (reference sequence). Losses at the gene ends were 2 bases for V and 1 base for J; bases not matched to a gene: 0. The CDR3 DNA is TGTGCCTGGAGTAGCGGGGGCACAGATACGCAGTATTTT. Its translation is CAWSSGGTDTQYF.

This clone was detected only a few times. The chain has TRBV11-2 and TRBJ1-6; TRBD1 aligns across 7 bases. The trim removed 7 bases at V and 6 bases at J, leaving 6 bases unmatched. Germline CDR1 and CDR2: SGHAT and FQNNGV. The CDR3 is 14 amino acids. CDR3 coding DNA: TGTGCCAGCACCGGGACAGTCACTAATTCACCCCTCCACTTT. Protein sequence: CASTGTVTNSPLHF.

This chain connects TRBV15 to TRBJ2-4; D is unclear. Trimming stripped 2 bases from V and 0 bases from J, with 8 bases between. CDR1 is LNHNV, CDR2 YYDKDF, per germline (reference sequence). The CDR3 is 15 amino acids. The CDR3 DNA follows: TGTGCCACCAGCAGAAGAGACGTAGCCAAAAACATTCAGTACTTC. Protein: CATSRRDVAKNIQYF. Full variable domain (rest looked up from reference TRBV15 and TRBJ2-4): DAMVIQNPRYQVTQFGKPVTLSCSQTLNHNVMYWYQQKSSQAPKLLFHYYDKDFNNEADTPDNFQSRRPNTSFCFLDIRSPGLGDTAMYLCATSRRDVAKNIQYFGAGTRLSVL.